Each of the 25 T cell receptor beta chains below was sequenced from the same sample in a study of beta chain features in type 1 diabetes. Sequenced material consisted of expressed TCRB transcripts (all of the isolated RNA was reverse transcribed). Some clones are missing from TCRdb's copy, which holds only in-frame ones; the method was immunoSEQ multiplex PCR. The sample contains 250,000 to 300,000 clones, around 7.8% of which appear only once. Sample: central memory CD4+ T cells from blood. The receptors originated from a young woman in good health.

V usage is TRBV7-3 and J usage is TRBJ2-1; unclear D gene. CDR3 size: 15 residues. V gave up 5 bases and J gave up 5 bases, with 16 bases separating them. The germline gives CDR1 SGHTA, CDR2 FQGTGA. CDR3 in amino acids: CASSLSHGSNNEQFF. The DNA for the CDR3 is TGTGCCAGCAGCCTGTCCCACGGGTCCAACAATGAGCAGTTCTTC.

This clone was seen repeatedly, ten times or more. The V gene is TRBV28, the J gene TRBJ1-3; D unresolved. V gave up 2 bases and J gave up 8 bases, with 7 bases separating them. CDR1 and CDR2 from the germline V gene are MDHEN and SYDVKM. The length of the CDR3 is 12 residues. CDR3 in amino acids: CASSLILDTIYF. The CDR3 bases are TGTGCCAGCAGTTTAATCCTTGACACCATATATTTT.

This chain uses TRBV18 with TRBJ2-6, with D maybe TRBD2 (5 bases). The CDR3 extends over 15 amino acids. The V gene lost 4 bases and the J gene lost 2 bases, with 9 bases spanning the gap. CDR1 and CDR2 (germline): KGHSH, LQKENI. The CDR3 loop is CASSLVGAGANVLTF. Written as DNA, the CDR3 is TGTGCCAGCTCACTGGTCGGGGCTGGGGCCAACGTCCTGACTTTC.

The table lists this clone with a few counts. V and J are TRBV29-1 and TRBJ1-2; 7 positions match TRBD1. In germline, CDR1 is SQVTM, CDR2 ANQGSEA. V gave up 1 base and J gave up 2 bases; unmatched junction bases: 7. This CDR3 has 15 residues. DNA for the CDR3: TGCAGCGTTGAAGCGATTTCAGGGGGAAACTATGGCTACACCTTC. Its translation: CSVEAISGGNYGYTF.

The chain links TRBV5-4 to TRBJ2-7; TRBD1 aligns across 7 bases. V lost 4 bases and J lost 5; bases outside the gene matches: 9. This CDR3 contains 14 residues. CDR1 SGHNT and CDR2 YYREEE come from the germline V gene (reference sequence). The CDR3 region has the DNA TGTGCCAGCAGCACACTGACAGGGAGTGACGAGCAGTACGTC. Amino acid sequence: CASSTLTGSDEQYV.

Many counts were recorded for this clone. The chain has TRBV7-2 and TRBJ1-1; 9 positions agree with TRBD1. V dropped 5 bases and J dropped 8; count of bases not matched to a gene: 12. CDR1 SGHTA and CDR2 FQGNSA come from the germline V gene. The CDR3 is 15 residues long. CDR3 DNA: TGTGCCAGCAGCAGCACCGCCGGACAGGGGTTCGAAGCTTTCTTT. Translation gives CASSSTAGQGFEAFF.

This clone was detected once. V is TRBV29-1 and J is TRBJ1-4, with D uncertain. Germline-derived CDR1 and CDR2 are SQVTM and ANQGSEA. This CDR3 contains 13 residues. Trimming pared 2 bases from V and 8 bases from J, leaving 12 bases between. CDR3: CSVERSRGEKLFF. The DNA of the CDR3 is TGCAGCGTTGAAAGGTCGCGAGGGGAAAAACTGTTTTTT.

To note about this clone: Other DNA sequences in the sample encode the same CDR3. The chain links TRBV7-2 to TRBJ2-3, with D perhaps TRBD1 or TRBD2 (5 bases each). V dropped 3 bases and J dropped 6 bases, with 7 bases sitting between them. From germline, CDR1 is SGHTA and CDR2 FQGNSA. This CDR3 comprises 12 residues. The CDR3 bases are TGTGCCAGCAGCTTCGGGACGGATACGCAGTATTTT. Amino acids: CASSFGTDTQYF.

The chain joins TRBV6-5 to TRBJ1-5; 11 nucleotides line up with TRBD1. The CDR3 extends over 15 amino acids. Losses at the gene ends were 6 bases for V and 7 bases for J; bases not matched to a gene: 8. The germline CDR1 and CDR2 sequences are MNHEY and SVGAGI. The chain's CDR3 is CASSQQGQGGQPQHF. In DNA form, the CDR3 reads TGTGCCAGCAGCCAACAGGGACAGGGGGGGCAGCCCCAGCATTTT.

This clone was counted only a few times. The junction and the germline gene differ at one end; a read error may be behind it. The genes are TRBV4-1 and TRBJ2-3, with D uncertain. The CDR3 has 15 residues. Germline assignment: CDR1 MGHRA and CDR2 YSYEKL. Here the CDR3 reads CASSQVGQVGDTQYF. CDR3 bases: TGTGCCAGCAGCCAAGTCGGGCAGGTCGGGGATACGCAGTATTTT.

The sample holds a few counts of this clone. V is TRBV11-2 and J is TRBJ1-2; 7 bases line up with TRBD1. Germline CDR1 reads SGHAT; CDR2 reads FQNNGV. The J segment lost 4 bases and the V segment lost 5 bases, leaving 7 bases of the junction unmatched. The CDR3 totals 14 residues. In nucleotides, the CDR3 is TGTGCCAGCAGCCCCATGGGACAGTCCTATGGCTACACCTTC. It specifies CASSPMGQSYGYTF.

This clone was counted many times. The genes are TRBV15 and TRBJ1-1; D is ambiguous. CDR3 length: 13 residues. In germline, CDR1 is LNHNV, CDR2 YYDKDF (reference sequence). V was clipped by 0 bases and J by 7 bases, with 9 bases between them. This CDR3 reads CATSRDRLGEAFF. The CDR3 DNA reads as TGTGCCACCAGCAGAGATAGATTAGGTGAAGCTTTCTTT. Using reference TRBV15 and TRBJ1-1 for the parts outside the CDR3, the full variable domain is DAMVIQNPRYQVTQFGKPVTLSCSQTLNHNVMYWYQQKSSQAPKLLFHYYDKDFNNEADTPDNFQSRRPNTSFCFLDIRSPGLGDTAMYLCATSRDRLGEAFFGQGTRLTVV.

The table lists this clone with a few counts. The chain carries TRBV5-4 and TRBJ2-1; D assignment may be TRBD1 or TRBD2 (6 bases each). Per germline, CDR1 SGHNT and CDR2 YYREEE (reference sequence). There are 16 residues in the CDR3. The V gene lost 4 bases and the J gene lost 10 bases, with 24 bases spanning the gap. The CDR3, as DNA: TGTGCCAGCAGCCCCCCCGGTGAGGGGGGACGGGGGGAGCAGTTCTTC. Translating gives CASSPPGEGGRGEQFF. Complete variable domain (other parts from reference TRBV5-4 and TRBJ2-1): ETGVTQSPTHLIKTRGQQVTLRCSSQSGHNTVSWYQQALGQGPQFIFQYYREEENGRGNFPPRFSGLQFPNYSSELNVNALELDDSALYLCASSPPGEGGRGEQFFGPGTRLTVL.

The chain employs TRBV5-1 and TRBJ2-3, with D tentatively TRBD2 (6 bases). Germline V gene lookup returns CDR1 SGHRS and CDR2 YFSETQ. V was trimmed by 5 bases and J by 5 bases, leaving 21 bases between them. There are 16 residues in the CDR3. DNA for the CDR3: TGCGCCAGCAGACGTCCGGAGGGGACGATAGTAGATACGCAGTATTTT. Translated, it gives CASRRPEGTIVDTQYF. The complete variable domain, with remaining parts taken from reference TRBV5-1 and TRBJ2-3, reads KAGVTQTPRYLIKTRGQQVTLSCSPISGHRSVSWYQQTPGQGLQFLFEYFSETQRNKGNFPGRFSGRQFSNSRSEMNVSTLELGDSALYLCASRRPEGTIVDTQYFGPGTRLTVL.

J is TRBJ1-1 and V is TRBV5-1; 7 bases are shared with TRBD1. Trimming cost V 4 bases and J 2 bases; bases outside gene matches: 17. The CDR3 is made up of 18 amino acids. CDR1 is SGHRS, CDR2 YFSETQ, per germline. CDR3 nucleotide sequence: TGCGCCAGCAGCACGGAGGGCATGACAGGGAGGCTCAACACTGAAGCTTTCTTT. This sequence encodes CASSTEGMTGRLNTEAFF.

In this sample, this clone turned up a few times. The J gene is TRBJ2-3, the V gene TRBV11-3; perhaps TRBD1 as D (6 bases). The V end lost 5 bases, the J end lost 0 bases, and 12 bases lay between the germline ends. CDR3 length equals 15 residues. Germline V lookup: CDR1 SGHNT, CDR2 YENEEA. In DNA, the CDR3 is TGTGCCAGCAGCCCCAACAGGGAGAGCACAGATACGCAGTATTTT. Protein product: CASSPNRESTDTQYF.

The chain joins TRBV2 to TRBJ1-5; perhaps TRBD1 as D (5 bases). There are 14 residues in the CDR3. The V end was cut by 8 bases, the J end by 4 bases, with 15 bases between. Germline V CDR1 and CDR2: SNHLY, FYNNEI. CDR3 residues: CASGAVLENQPQHF. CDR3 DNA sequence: TGTGCCAGCGGGGCCGTCTTAGAGAATCAGCCCCAGCATTTT.

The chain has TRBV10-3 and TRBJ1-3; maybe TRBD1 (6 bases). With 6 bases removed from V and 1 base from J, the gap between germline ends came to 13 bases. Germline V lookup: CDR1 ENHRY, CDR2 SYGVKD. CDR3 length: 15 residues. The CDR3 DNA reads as TGTGCCATCAGCTCGACAGGCTCATCTGGAAACACCATATATTTT. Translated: CAISSTGSSGNTIYF.

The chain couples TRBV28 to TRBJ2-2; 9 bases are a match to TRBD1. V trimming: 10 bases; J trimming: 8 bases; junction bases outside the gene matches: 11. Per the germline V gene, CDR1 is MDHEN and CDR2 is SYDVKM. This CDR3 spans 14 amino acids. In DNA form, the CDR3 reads TGTGCCACCTACACAGGGGGCGCTGGGGGGGAGCTGTTTTTT. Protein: CATYTGGAGGELFF.

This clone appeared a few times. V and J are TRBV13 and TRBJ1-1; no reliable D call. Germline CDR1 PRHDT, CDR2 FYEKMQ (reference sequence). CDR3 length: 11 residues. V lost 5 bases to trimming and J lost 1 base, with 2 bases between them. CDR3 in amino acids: CASSRNTEAFF. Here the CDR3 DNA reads TGTGCCAGCAGCAGGAACACTGAAGCTTTCTTT.

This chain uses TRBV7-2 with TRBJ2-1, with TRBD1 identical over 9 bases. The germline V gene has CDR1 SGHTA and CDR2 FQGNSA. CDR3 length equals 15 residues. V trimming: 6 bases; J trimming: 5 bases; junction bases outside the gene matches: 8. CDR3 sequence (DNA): TGTGCCAGCAGACGAACCGGGACAGGGAACAATGAGCAGTTCTTC. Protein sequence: CASRRTGTGNNEQFF.

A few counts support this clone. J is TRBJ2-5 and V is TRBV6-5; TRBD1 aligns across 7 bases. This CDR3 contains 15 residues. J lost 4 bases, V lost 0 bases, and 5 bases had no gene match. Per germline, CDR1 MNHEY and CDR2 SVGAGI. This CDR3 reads CASSYSSGQVETQYF. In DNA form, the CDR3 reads TGTGCCAGCAGTTACTCGAGTGGACAGGTAGAGACCCAGTACTTC.

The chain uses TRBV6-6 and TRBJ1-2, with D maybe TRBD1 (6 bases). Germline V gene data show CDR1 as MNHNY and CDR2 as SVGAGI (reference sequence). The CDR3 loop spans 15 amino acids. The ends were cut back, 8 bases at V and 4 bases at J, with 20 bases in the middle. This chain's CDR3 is CASDLSQGTGYGYTF. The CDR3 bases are TGTGCCAGCGATCTTTCCCAGGGGACGGGCTATGGCTACACCTTC.

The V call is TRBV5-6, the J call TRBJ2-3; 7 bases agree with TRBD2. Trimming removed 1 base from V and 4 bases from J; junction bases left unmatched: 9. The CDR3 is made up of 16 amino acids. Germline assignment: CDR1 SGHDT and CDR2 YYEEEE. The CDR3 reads CASSLYGTGGSDTQYF. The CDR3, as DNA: TGTGCCAGCAGCTTGTATGGGACGGGGGGTTCAGATACGCAGTATTTT.

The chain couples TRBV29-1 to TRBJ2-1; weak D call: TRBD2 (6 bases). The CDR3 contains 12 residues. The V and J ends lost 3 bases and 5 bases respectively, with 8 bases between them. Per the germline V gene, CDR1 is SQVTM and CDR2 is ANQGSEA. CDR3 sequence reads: CSVDAGHNEQFF. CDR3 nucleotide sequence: TGCAGCGTTGATGCGGGGCACAATGAGCAGTTCTTC.